The 10 T cell receptor beta chains below were found in one sample sequenced in a study of blood T cell repertoires in COVID-19. The protocol was immunoSEQ multiplex PCR, while the TCRdb copy is restricted to in-frame clones and leaves out a portion. Found here are about 130,000 clones, roughly 80% of them singletons; the top ten hold 3%. Specimen: peripheral blood. These receptors came from a woman at least 80 years old with acute or convalescent COVID-19.

This chain joins TRBV7-8 and TRBJ2-7, with TRBD1 identical over 7 bases. V lost 6 bases and J lost 7; bases outside the gene matches: 3. Looked up from germline, CDR1 is SGHVS and CDR2 is FQNEAQ. CDR3 length: 11 residues. CDR3 DNA: TGTGCCAGCAGGCAGGGGGAAGAGCAGTACTTC. It translates to CASRQGEEQYF.

The chain employs TRBV4-1 and TRBJ2-3, with a tentative D call TRBD2 (7 bases). From germline, CDR1 is MGHRA and CDR2 YSYEKL. Trimming took off 4 bases at V and 2 bases at J, with 13 bases between the two ends. This CDR3 is built from 15 residues. CDR3 sequence: CASSPEGGATDTQYF. The CDR3 DNA reads TGCGCCAGCAGCCCCGAGGGGGGGGCCACAGATACGCAGTATTTT.

This clone occurred once. The chain combines TRBV7-9 with TRBJ2-7; 7 positions agree with TRBD1. CDR3 length equals 15 residues. Unmatched junction bases numbered 10, after V lost 7 bases and J lost 1 base. CDR1 and CDR2 from the germline V gene are SEHNR and FQNEAQ (reference sequence). The CDR3: CASNPPGTASYEQYF. In nucleotides, the CDR3 is TGTGCCAGCAACCCACCAGGGACAGCTTCCTACGAGCAGTACTTC.

The chain combines TRBV2 with TRBJ2-7; the D is unclear. Trimming stripped 8 bases from V and 0 bases from J, with 14 bases between. The CDR3 spans 14 residues. The V gene's germline CDR1 is SNHLY and CDR2 FYNNEI. The CDR3 protein is CASLIELSSYEQYF. DNA for the CDR3: TGTGCCAGCCTTATAGAACTGAGCTCCTACGAGCAGTACTTC.

DNA of the CDR3: TGTGCCATCACGGACAGGGATGGTTTGAACACTGAAGCTTTCTTT. This codes for CAITDRDGLNTEAFF. The chain employs TRBV10-3 and TRBJ1-1; 8 nucleotides align to TRBD1. V was pared by 7 bases and J by 0 bases, with 7 bases of the junction left unmatched. Germline lookup yields CDR1 ENHRY and CDR2 SYGVKD. This CDR3 region has 15 residues.

This chain joins TRBV2 and TRBJ2-5; 12 bases match TRBD2. The V segment lost 4 bases and the J segment 3 bases; nucleotides outside the gene matches: 6. The CDR3 totals 16 residues. Germline loops: CDR1 SNHLY, CDR2 FYNNEI. Here the CDR3 DNA reads TGTGCCAGCAGTGGGACTAGCGGGATATCAGAAGAGACCCAGTACTTC. Translating it yields CASSGTSGISEETQYF.

The chain has TRBV5-1 and TRBJ1-2; D is ambiguous. Trimming took 0 bases from V and 7 from J, leaving 13 bases between them. The CDR3 runs 14 residues. Germline V gene data show CDR1 as SGHRS and CDR2 as YFSETQ. CDR3 DNA sequence: TGCGCCAGCAGCTTGGAAGGAGGGCGGAGTGGCTACACCTTC. It yields the protein CASSLEGGRSGYTF.

This chain links TRBV6-2 or TRBV6-3 with TRBJ1-2; D might be TRBD1 (5 bases). The CDR3 runs to 13 residues. Germline V CDR1 and CDR2: MNHEY, SVGEGT. The germline V and J ends were trimmed by 3 bases and 7 bases, with 12 bases remaining between them. The CDR3 reads CASSYRGYGGYTF. CDR3 bases: TGTGCCAGCAGTTATCGGGGGTATGGTGGCTACACCTTC.

The chain carries TRBV7-2 and TRBJ1-2; D uncertain. Germline loops: CDR1 SGHTA, CDR2 FQGNSA. The CDR3 totals 13 residues. Trimming stripped 1 base from V and 4 bases from J, with 7 bases between. In nucleotides, the CDR3 is TGTGCCAGCAGCTTAGGGCCGGGCTATGGCTACACCTTC. It specifies CASSLGPGYGYTF.

This rearrangement joins TRBV2 to TRBJ1-2, with 8 nucleotides matching TRBD1. The CDR3 loop spans 17 amino acids. Unmatched junction bases numbered 17, after V lost 7 bases and J lost 4 bases. Germline V gives CDR1 SNHLY, CDR2 FYNNEI. The CDR3 DNA follows: TGTGCCAGCATCGCAGGGGGCGTAAGTGGGACGGGCTATGGCTACACCTTC. This encodes CASIAGGVSGTGYGYTF.